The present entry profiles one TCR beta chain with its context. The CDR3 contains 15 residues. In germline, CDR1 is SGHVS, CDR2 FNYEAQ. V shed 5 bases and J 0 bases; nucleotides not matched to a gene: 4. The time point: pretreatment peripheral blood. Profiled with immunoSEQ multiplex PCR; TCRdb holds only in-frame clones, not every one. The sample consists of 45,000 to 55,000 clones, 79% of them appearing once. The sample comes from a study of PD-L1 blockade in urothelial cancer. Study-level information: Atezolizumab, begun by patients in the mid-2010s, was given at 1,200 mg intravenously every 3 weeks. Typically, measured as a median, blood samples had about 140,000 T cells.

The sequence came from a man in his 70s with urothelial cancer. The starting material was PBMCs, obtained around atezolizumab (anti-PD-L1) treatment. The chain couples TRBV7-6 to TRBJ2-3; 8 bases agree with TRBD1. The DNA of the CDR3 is TGTGCCAGCAGCCTGCAGGGGGCGAGCACAGATACGCAGTATTTT. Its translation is CASSLQGASTDTQYF. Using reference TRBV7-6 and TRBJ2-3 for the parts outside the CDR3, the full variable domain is GAGVSQSPRYKVTKRGQDVALRCDPISGHVSLYWYRQALGQGPEFLTYFNYEAQQDKSGLPNDRFSAERPEGSISTLTIQRTEQRDSAMYRCASSLQGASTDTQYFGPGTRLTVL.